This T cell receptor beta chain emerged from a study of T cells in women clearing cervical HPV infection. Study-wide findings and caveats: Cases carried less TRBV6-7 than controls: approximately 0.1% versus 0.16%.

On this clone: Its antigen is undetermined. The read ends 3 residues before the CDR3 terminus; that terminus is restored from the germline J gene.

The repertoire was sequenced with immunoSEQ multiplex PCR; TCRdb's copy has only in-frame clones and lacks some. The sample table includes 25,000 to 35,000 clones. The CDR3 length is 21 residues. Germline V gene lookup returns CDR1 SQVTM and CDR2 ANQGSEA. The chain has TRBV29-1 and TRBJ1-2, with D uncertain. This TCR was sampled from a woman between 18 and 75 years old with a cervical HPV16 infection that either progressed to CIN3+ or cleared (not recorded which). Material: blood buffy coat. The covered CDR3 bases are TGCAGCGTTGAAGGACTAGCGGGGAGCCCAACCTCCTCCAGCTCCTACAATGAC. Protein product: CSVEGLAGSPTSSSSYND. The entire CDR3 is CSVEGLAGSPTSSSSYNDYTF.